These T cell receptor beta chains were read from a single sample in a study of cytomegalovirus exposure and HLA in healthy donors. TCRdb's table, derived via immunoSEQ multiplex PCR, lists solely in-frame clones and lacks some. The sample consists of about 150,000 clones, less than 85% of them appearing once. The sequenced material came from PBMCs. The source of these receptors is a man in his fifties in good health and CMV-seropositive. Each CDR3 is given without its conserved first and last residue.

v_gene	j_gene	CDR3aa
TRBV10-3	TRBJ2-5	AISESAQLGEQY
TRBV11-2	TRBJ1-2	ASRTVIARQGFRGYT
TRBV5-1	TRBJ1-6	ASSLNRGSKGSPLH
TRBV4-2	TRBJ2-2	ASSQVTSIPGELF
TRBV9	TRBJ2-7	ASSPFSAGGPGEQY
TRBV5-5	TRBJ2-2	ASSPTPNTGELF
TRBV5-1	TRBJ2-2	ASINGLAGLANTGELF
TRBV10-3	-	AISESTYGYEQY
TRBV11-3	TRBJ2-1	ASSLGSGRDDEQF
TRBV19	TRBJ2-2	ASSPGTLTGELF
TRBV19	TRBJ1-6	ASSVNRDTSPLH
TRBV10-3	TRBJ2-7	AISEPGQGHEQY
TRBV11-3	-	ASSSRDRAGGEQY
TRBV10-3	TRBJ2-7	ASRLTLLSLYEQY
TRBV5-4	TRBJ1-2	ASSARGQNYGYT
TRBV6-5	TRBJ2-5	ASLRSGSPETQY
TRBV11-2	TRBJ1-2	ASSPHGQGSNGYT
TRBV5-1	TRBJ2-5	ASSAMLARGGETQY
TRBV28	TRBJ2-3	ASLAGTRDTQY
TRBV5-1	TRBJ1-1	ASSLQGTEAF
TRBV5-4	TRBJ2-7	ASSLRTSRDGQY
TRBV6-5	TRBJ2-3	ASSKTSGRVTQY
TRBV7-9	TRBJ2-2	ASSFSGRYTGELF
TRBV7-9	TRBJ2-2	SSSRGLAHTGELF
TRBV5-1	TRBJ1-2	ASSLDRGADGYT
TRBV7-3	TRBJ2-1	ASSLTSGAYNEQF
TRBV4-1	TRBJ2-2	ASSQERLAEELF
TRBV6-5	TRBJ2-7	ASSYSTAGGYEQY
TRBV6-5	TRBJ2-7	ASSEPARSYEQY
TRBV30	TRBJ2-6	AWSVLPPSSGANVLT
TRBV10-3	TRBJ1-2	ATWTGGESYGYT
TRBV14	TRBJ2-1	ASSQAGGLNEQF
TRBV7-9	TRBJ2-1	ASSLSFQRENNEQF
TRBV28	TRBJ1-1	ASRSGDTEAF
TRBV28	TRBJ2-2	ASSLLNRDTGELF
TRBV25-1	TRBJ2-5	ASSESGTQETQY
TRBV6-1	TRBJ1-6	ASMPGPYNSPLH
TRBV18	TRBJ2-7	ASSPTRTGGSYEQY
TRBV6-1	TRBJ1-2	ASSWTLANYGYT
TRBV14	TRBJ2-3	ASSQGTSGSTDTQY
TRBV11-2	TRBJ2-1	ASSLMILAEQF
TRBV7-9	TRBJ1-2	SSSLRQGEVYGYT
TRBV5-4	TRBJ2-1	ASSLSGSNNEQF
TRBV6-5	TRBJ2-7	ASSLAGGGPYEQY
TRBV29-1	TRBJ2-1	SLSHTGGPYNEQF
TRBV28	TRBJ2-7	ASRLTSYYEQY
TRBV19	TRBJ1-1	ASSIPLRQGGTEAF
TRBV9	TRBJ2-7	ASSSRDSSYEQY
TRBV30	TRBJ1-2	AWTGDHYGYT
TRBV27	TRBJ2-2	ASSRLGGSGTRGELF
TRBV5-6	TRBJ2-7	ASSLASEQY
TRBV7-6	TRBJ2-7	ASSLSPVGEQY
TRBV5-4	TRBJ2-7	ASSLRSGSAYEQY
TRBV6-5	TRBJ1-2	ASRSGDYTGYT
TRBV7-9	TRBJ2-3	ASSLAGSGGTQY
TRBV5-6	TRBJ1-1	ASSLLGQAGKNTEAF
TRBV27	TRBJ1-6	ASSLTGQGVYSPLH
TRBV7-9	TRBJ2-1	ASERTGGF
TRBV4-1	TRBJ2-1	ASIGLGQGVNNEQF